The 14 T cell receptor beta chains below come from one sample, sequenced in a study of human T cells and chemical hapten exposure. TCRdb called the RACE reads again in MiXCR, with one record for every CDR3 protein. The sample holds about 400,000 distinct CDR3 sequences, roughly 6.3% seen once. Time point denoted: patch test 2, 6 weeks after DPC sensitization. Documented treatment: therapeutic diphenylcyclopropenone sensitization with weekly scalp DPC. Sequencing was performed on whole blood, taken in connection with sensitization to the hapten diphenylcyclopropenone (DPC). Receptor source: a woman between 18 and 30 years old with alopecia areata. Some clones in this sample may be carry-over from other donors' samples.

This clonotype was seen a few times. This chain links TRBV10-2 with TRBJ2-5; tentatively, D is TRBD1 or TRBD2 (5 bases each). CDR3 length: 12 residues. V was cut by 8 bases and J by 7 bases, with 14 bases left in between. From germline, CDR1 is WSHSY and CDR2 SAAADI. The CDR3 region is CASRDATGTQYF. In DNA form, the CDR3 reads TGCGCCAGCCGGGACGCCACAGGGACCCAGTACTTC.

This clonotype has a count of ten or more. As DNA, the CDR3 is TGTGCCATCAGTGGGTCTAGCGGGGGGCGCGGGGATACGCAGTATTTT. Its protein product is CAISGSSGGRGDTQYF. V and J are TRBV10-3 and TRBJ2-3, with 11 bases lining up with TRBD2. CDR1 is ENHRY, CDR2 SYGVKD, per germline. This CDR3 comprises 16 residues. Trimming cost V 4 bases and J 6 bases; bases outside gene matches: 9.

The sample holds a few counts of this clonotype. This chain uses TRBV15 with TRBJ1-4; the D is unclear. V lost 3 bases, J lost 8 bases, and 13 bases lay in between. There are 14 residues in the CDR3. CDR1 is LNHNV, CDR2 YYDKDF, per germline (reference sequence). CDR3 sequence: CATSSKPLSEKLFF. The CDR3 nucleotides read TGTGCCACCAGCAGTAAGCCTCTATCAGAAAAACTGTTTTTT.

The chain is built from TRBV20-1 and TRBJ2-7, with D uncertain. The CDR3 runs to 10 residues. Germline-derived CDR1 and CDR2 are DFQATT and SNEGSKA (reference sequence). V gave up 3 bases and J gave up 6 bases, with 6 bases separating them. This CDR3 is CSASFGEQYF. DNA for the CDR3: TGCAGTGCTAGCTTTGGCGAGCAGTACTTC.

In its sample, this clonotype was seen many times. This chain joins TRBV7-2 and TRBJ1-3, with 9 positions matching TRBD1. The J segment lost 10 bases and the V segment lost 5 bases, leaving 6 bases of the junction unmatched. The CDR3 sequence is 13 residues long. Germline V gives CDR1 SGHTA, CDR2 FQGNSA. This chain's CDR3 is CASSPWDRETIYF. In DNA, the CDR3 is TGTGCCAGCAGCCCATGGGACAGGGAAACCATATATTTT.

The rearrangement uses TRBV4-3 and TRBJ2-2, with D tentatively TRBD1 (6 bases). The CDR3 covers 15 residues. V was shortened by 5 bases and J by 3 bases, with 13 bases between the two germline ends. Germline assignment: CDR1 LGHNA and CDR2 YSLEER. CDR3 in amino acids: CASSAVAGDTGELFF. The CDR3, as DNA: TGCGCCAGCAGCGCAGTTGCAGGGGACACCGGGGAGCTGTTTTTT.

This clonotype was recorded a few times. The V gene is TRBV18, the J gene TRBJ1-3, with 11 bases matching TRBD1. The germline CDR1 and CDR2 sequences are KGHSH and LQKENI. The V and J ends lost 2 bases and 2 bases, in that order; junction bases with no gene match: 5. CDR3 length equals 17 residues. The CDR3 coding sequence is TGTGCCAGCTCACCAAGGGACAGGGGGTCGCCTGGAAACACCATATATTTT. Residues: CASSPRDRGSPGNTIYF.

This clonotype was picked up many times. The V gene is TRBV3-1, the J gene TRBJ2-3; 10 nucleotides align to TRBD2. In germline, CDR1 is LGHDT, CDR2 YNNKEL (reference sequence). The V gene end was trimmed by 3 bases and the J gene end by 1 base; junction bases not matched to a gene: 7. This CDR3 region has 17 residues. CDR3 in DNA: TGTGCCAGCAGCCACCAATGGGGGACTAGCGGCACAGATACGCAGTATTTT. As protein: CASSHQWGTSGTDTQYF.

The rearrangement joins TRBV13 to TRBJ2-2; D may correspond to TRBD1 or TRBD2 (5 bases each). Trimming cost V 5 bases and J 5 bases, with 12 bases left between them. Germline V gene sequence: CDR1 PRHDT, CDR2 FYEKMQ (reference sequence). The CDR3 spans 14 residues. CDR3 bases: TGTGCCAGCAGCACTTTTTGGGGGACCGGGGAGCTGTTTTTT. Protein product: CASSTFWGTGELFF.

This clonotype was observed at least ten times. The chain has TRBV5-1 and TRBJ2-7; a weak D match, TRBD2 (5 bases). The germline gives CDR1 SGHRS, CDR2 YFSETQ. This CDR3 has 12 amino acids. Trimming removed 1 base at V and 6 bases at J, with 8 bases between. CDR3 DNA: TGCGCCAGCAGCTTGTTAGGGAGCGAGCAGTACTTC. Encoded protein: CASSLLGSEQYF. The variable domain in full, completed from reference TRBV5-1 and TRBJ2-7, reads KAGVTQTPRYLIKTRGQQVTLSCSPISGHRSVSWYQQTPGQGLQFLFEYFSETQRNKGNFPGRFSGRQFSNSRSEMNVSTLELGDSALYLCASSLLGSEQYFGPGTRLTVT.

The chain links TRBV6-1 to TRBJ2-3; the match to TRBD1 covers 10 bases. The junction had 10 bases not matched to a gene; V was cut back by 4 bases and J by 6 bases. CDR1 and CDR2 (germline): MNHNS, SASEGT. The CDR3 covers 16 residues. Written as DNA, the CDR3 is TGTGCCAGCAGTGCGGGGACAGGGGCCCTTTTGGATACGCAGTATTTT. This encodes CASSAGTGALLDTQYF.

In DNA form, the CDR3 reads TGTGCCAGCAGCCGCCGAAGGGGCGGCTCTAGCACAGATACGCAGTATTTT. This codes for CASSRRRGGSSTDTQYF. V and J are TRBV12-3 or TRBV12-4 and TRBJ2-3; D is possibly TRBD1 (5 bases). The CDR3 loop spans 17 amino acids. V was clipped by 6 bases and J by 0 bases, with 19 bases between them.

The gene calls are TRBV29-1 and TRBJ2-2, with unresolved D. V was cut by 5 bases and J by 0 bases, with 7 bases left in between. CDR1 and CDR2 from the germline V gene are SQVTM and ANQGSEA. There are 13 residues in the CDR3. The CDR3, as DNA: TGCAGCGTTCTAGGTTCGAACACCGGGGAGCTGTTTTTT. This encodes CSVLGSNTGELFF.

This clonotype was recorded only once. This rearrangement joins TRBV4-3 to TRBJ2-5; TRBD2 agrees at 8 bases. This CDR3 is 16 amino acids long. The trim removed 0 bases at V and 4 bases at J, leaving 7 bases unmatched. Germline CDR1 reads LGHNA; CDR2 reads YSLEER. CDR3 DNA sequence: TGCGCCAGCAGCCAAGATTACGGGGGGGGCCCAGAGACCCAGTACTTC. Translating it yields CASSQDYGGGPETQYF.